Each of the 18 T cell receptor beta chains below was sequenced from the same sample in a study of Graves' ophthalmopathy and Graves' hyperthyroidism. Amplification of TCR beta CDR3 regions used RNA transcripts. First-round RT-PCR with HTBI primers preceded a second-round multiplex PCR. TCRdb reanalysed the multiplex PCR reads using MiXCR and keeps one entry per CDR3 protein. The sample yields tens of thousands of distinct CDR3 sequences, approximately 50% seen once. Sample: peripheral blood. These TCRs come from an adult woman with Graves' ophthalmopathy.

This clonotype was seen ten or more times. The CDR3, as DNA: TGTGCCAGCAGGCGAGGGGCAGGTTGGGACACCCAGTACTTC. Protein: CASRRGAGWDTQYF. The V and J genes are TRBV28 and TRBJ2-5; either TRBD1 or TRBD2 may fit D (5 bases each). This CDR3 spans 14 amino acids. Trimming took off 6 bases at V and 8 bases at J, with 19 bases between the two ends. Per the germline V gene, CDR1 is MDHEN and CDR2 is SYDVKM.

In its sample, this clonotype ranks as medium-sized. The rearrangement links TRBV7-8 to TRBJ2-1, with D unclear. The germline V gene has CDR1 SGHVS and CDR2 FQNEAQ. The CDR3 has 12 amino acids. V lost 6 bases to trimming and J lost 7 bases, with 10 bases between them. The CDR3 is CASRSDWNEQFF. The CDR3 nucleotides are TGTGCCAGCAGGTCAGACTGGAATGAGCAGTTCTTC.

In this sample, this clonotype turned up many times. The V and J genes are TRBV5-8 and TRBJ1-2, with D maybe TRBD1 (6 bases). From germline, CDR1 is SGHTS and CDR2 YDEGEE. This CDR3 comprises 15 residues. Deletions cut 0 bases from V and 4 bases from J, with 13 bases between. Here the CDR3 reads CASSLGRGLGYGYTF. The CDR3 bases are TGTGCCAGCAGCTTGGGACGGGGGCTGGGCTATGGCTACACCTTC.

This chain links TRBV9 with TRBJ2-1, with 10 bases identical to TRBD2. This CDR3 has 15 amino acids. Germline CDR1 SGDLS, CDR2 YYNGEE. Germline trimming cut 3 bases from V and 4 bases from J; bases unmatched to any gene: 4. The CDR3 DNA sequence: TGTGCCAGCAGCGCCGGGACTAGCGCTTACAATGAGCAGTTCTTC. Its translation is CASSAGTSAYNEQFF.

The chain recombines TRBV7-3 with TRBJ2-1; possible D gene TRBD2, 6 bases. The CDR3 is made up of 11 amino acids. Trimming pared 8 bases from V and 7 bases from J, leaving 9 bases between. CDR1 is SGHTA and CDR2 is FQGTGA in the germline V gene. The CDR3 here is CASCRGNEQFF. DNA for the CDR3: TGTGCCAGCTGCCGGGGGAATGAGCAGTTCTTC.

This clonotype has a count of ten or more. V gene TRBV19 combines with J gene TRBJ2-5; D may be TRBD2 (6 bases). CDR1 is LNHDA, CDR2 SQIVND, per germline (reference sequence). V was shortened by 3 bases and J by 4 bases, with 24 bases between the two germline ends. CDR3 length: 18 amino acids. CDR3 sequence reads: CASSIAPAGSSYRETQYF. In DNA form, the CDR3 reads TGTGCCAGTAGTATTGCACCCGCGGGGTCTTCATACCGAGAGACCCAGTACTTC.

This clonotype was counted at least ten times. This may stem from a read error, because a much larger clone lies one nucleotide away. The rearrangement uses TRBV19 and TRBJ2-3, with TRBD2 identical over 8 bases. The CDR3 has 14 amino acids. The junction had 4 bases not matched to a gene; V was cut back by 6 bases and J by 2 bases. Germline CDR1 and CDR2: LNHDA and SQIVND (reference sequence). This CDR3 reads CASREAGVTDTQYF. CDR3 bases: TGTGCCAGTAGAGAAGCGGGGGTCACAGATACGCAGTATTTT.

The rearrangement joins TRBV29-1 to TRBJ1-2; D is possibly TRBD1 (5 bases). Germline values: CDR1 SQVTM, CDR2 ANQGSEA. The CDR3 spans 13 residues. V was trimmed by 1 base and J by 6 bases, leaving 12 bases between them. CDR3 sequence (DNA): TGCAGCGTTGAAGGGGTCGTGACAGATGGCTACACCTTC. Protein product: CSVEGVVTDGYTF.

The rearrangement joins TRBV10-3 to TRBJ2-7; perhaps D is TRBD1 or TRBD2 (7 bases each). This CDR3 comprises 14 residues. Between the trimmed V and J ends, which lost 4 bases and 6 bases, there was a span of 16 bases. Germline V gives CDR1 ENHRY, CDR2 SYGVKD. CDR3 amino acids: CAISGGGGPVEQYF. For the CDR3, the DNA is TGTGCCATCAGTGGGGGAGGGGGCCCGGTCGAGCAGTACTTC.

The table lists this clonotype with a count of one. The chain is built from TRBV5-1 and TRBJ2-5; the D is unclear. Per germline, CDR1 SGHRS and CDR2 YFSETQ. The CDR3 has 10 amino acids. V was cut by 2 bases and J by 7 bases, with 3 bases left in between. CDR3 in amino acids: CASSFGTQYF. CDR3 in DNA: TGCGCCAGCAGCTTTGGGACCCAGTACTTC.

This clonotype has at least ten counts. V is TRBV9 and J is TRBJ2-7, with D maybe TRBD2 (6 bases). CDR1 SGDLS and CDR2 YYNGEE come from the germline V gene. The germline V and J ends were trimmed by 0 bases and 0 bases, with 10 bases remaining between them. The CDR3 length is 15 residues. CDR3 loop: CASSVGDFASYEQYF. Here the CDR3 DNA reads TGTGCCAGCAGCGTAGGGGACTTTGCCTCCTACGAGCAGTACTTC. The variable domain in full, with the rest retrieved from reference TRBV9 and TRBJ2-7, is DSGVTQTPKHLITATGQRVTLRCSPRSGDLSVYWYQQSLDQGLQFLIQYYNGEERAKGNILERFSAQQFPDLHSELNLSSLELGDSALYFCASSVGDFASYEQYFGPGTRLTVT.

The CDR3 region is CASSPNRGYEQYV. For the CDR3, the DNA is TGTGCCAGCAGTCCCAACAGGGGCTACGAGCAGTACGTC. The J gene is TRBJ2-7, the V gene TRBV2, with 7 nucleotides matching TRBD1. In germline, CDR1 is SNHLY, CDR2 FYNNEI. The CDR3 contains 13 residues. J gave up 3 bases and V 5 bases, and 4 bases lay outside the gene matches.

This rearrangement joins TRBV9 to TRBJ2-1, with D perhaps matching TRBD1 (6 bases). Germline loops: CDR1 SGDLS, CDR2 YYNGEE. V lost 0 bases, J lost 9 bases, and 16 bases lay in between. The CDR3 contains 15 residues. CDR3 amino acids: CASSVVEGVSSEQFF. The CDR3 nucleotides read TGTGCCAGCAGCGTAGTTGAGGGGGTTAGCAGTGAGCAGTTCTTC.

At least ten counts were recorded for this clonotype. The CDR3, as DNA: TGCAGTGCTAGTGGTCCAACTAGCGGGTTCTCCTACGAGCAGTACTTC. Translating it yields CSASGPTSGFSYEQYF. The chain uses TRBV20-1 and TRBJ2-7, with TRBD2 identical over 9 bases. V dropped 3 bases and J dropped 0; count of bases not matched to a gene: 9. Germline assignment: CDR1 DFQATT and CDR2 SNEGSKA (reference sequence). The CDR3 runs 16 residues.

This clonotype showed up just a few times. The chain links TRBV3-1 to TRBJ2-2; 7 bases match TRBD1. The germline CDR1 and CDR2 sequences are LGHDT and YNNKEL (reference sequence). V lost 0 bases, J lost 3 bases, and 10 bases stayed unmatched. The CDR3 contains 18 residues. The CDR3, as DNA: TGTGCCAGCAGCCAAGAACTTAGTGTTACAGGGGACACCGGGGAGCTGTTTTTT. Protein sequence: CASSQELSVTGDTGELFF.

Points on this clonotype: One junction end disagrees with the germline gene, perhaps due to a read error. V gene TRBV4-1 combines with J gene TRBJ2-6; TRBD2 matches 9 bases. Germline CDR1 MGHRA, CDR2 YSYEKL. The CDR3 is made up of 17 amino acids. CDR3 protein: CASSLGTSYSGANGLTF. In DNA, the CDR3 is TGCGCCAGCAGCCTAGGGACTAGCTACTCGGGGGCCAACGGCCTGACTTTC.

This chain connects TRBV7-2 to TRBJ2-2; 8 nucleotides align to TRBD2. The CDR3 has 15 residues. The J segment lost 7 bases and the V segment lost 2 bases, leaving 6 bases of the junction unmatched. CDR1 SGHTA and CDR2 FQGNSA come from the germline V gene. The CDR3 DNA reads as TGTGCCAGCAGCTTAAGGGGAGGGACTAGCGGGGAGCTGTTTTTT. It is translated as CASSLRGGTSGELFF.

This clonotype was detected ten times or more. Compared with germline, one end of the junction differs, possibly owing to a read error. This chain joins TRBV6-6 and TRBJ2-1; 13 bases agree with TRBD2. Germline loops: CDR1 MNHNY, CDR2 SVGAGI (reference sequence). The CDR3 sequence is 14 residues long. CDR3 DNA: TGTGTCAGCAGTTGGACTAGCGGGGGAAATGAGCAGTTCTTC. Its protein is CVSSWTSGGNEQFF.